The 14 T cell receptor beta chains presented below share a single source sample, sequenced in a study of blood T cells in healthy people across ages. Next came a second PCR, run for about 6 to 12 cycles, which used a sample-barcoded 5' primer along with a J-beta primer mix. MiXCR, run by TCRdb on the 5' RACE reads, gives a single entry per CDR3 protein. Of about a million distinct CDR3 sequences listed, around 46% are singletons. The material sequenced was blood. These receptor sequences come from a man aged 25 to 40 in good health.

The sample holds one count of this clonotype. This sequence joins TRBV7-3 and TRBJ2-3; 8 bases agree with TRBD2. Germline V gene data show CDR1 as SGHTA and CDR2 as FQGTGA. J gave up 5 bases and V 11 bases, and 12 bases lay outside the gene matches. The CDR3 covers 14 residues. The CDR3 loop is CASSGAGGQDTQYF. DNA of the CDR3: TGTGCCTCTTCGGGGGCGGGAGGACAAGATACGCAGTATTTT.

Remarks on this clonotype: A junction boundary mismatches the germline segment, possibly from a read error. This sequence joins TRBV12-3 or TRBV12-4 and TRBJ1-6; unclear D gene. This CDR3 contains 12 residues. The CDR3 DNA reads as TGTGCCGGCAGTTTTCCTGGTTCACCCCTCCACTTT. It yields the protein CAGSFPGSPLHF.

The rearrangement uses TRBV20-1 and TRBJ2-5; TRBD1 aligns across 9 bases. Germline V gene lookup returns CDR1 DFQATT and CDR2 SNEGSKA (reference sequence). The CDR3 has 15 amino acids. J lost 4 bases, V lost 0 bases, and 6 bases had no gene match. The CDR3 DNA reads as TGCAGTGCTAGAGATTTAACAGGGGGCGTAGAGACCCAGTACTTC. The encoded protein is CSARDLTGGVETQYF.

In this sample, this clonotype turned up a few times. Written as DNA, the CDR3 is TGTGCCAGCAGCAAAGTGAAGGGTTACTACTCACCCCTCCACTTT. It is translated as CASSKVKGYYSPLHF. The chain uses TRBV21-1 and TRBJ1-6. TRBV21-1 is a known pseudogene. The CDR3 runs to 15 residues.

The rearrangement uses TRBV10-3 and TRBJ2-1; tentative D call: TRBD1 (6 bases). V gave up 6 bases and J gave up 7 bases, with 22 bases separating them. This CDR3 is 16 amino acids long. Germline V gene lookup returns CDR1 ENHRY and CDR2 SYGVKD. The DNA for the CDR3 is TGTGCCATCAGCCTCGCGCCTAGGGCAGGGGAGAATGAGCAGTTCTTC. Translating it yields CAISLAPRAGENEQFF.

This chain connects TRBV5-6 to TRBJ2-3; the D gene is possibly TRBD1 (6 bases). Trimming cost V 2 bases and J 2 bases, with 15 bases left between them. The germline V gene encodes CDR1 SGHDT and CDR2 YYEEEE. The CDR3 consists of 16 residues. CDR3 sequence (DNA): TGTGCCAGCAGCTTCAGGGGTCGACAATACACAGATACGCAGTATTTT. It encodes CASSFRGRQYTDTQYF.

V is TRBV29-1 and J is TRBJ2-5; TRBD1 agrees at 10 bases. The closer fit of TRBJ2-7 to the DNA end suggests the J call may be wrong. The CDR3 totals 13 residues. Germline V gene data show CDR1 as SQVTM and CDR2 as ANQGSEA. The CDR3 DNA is TGCAGCGTTGGGGGACAGGGGTTGTCCGAGCAGTACTTC. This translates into CSVGGQGLSEQYF.

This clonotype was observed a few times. DNA for the CDR3: TGTGCCAGCAGCCAAGGAAGGGGACTAGCGGCTAGCACAGATACGCAGTATTTT. Translating it yields CASSQGRGLAASTDTQYF. The chain uses TRBV3-1 and TRBJ2-3, with 11 nucleotides matching TRBD2. With 1 base clipped from V and 0 bases from J, the junction kept 6 bases outside the gene matches. CDR3 length: 18 residues. CDR1 is LGHDT and CDR2 is YNNKEL in the germline V gene (reference sequence).

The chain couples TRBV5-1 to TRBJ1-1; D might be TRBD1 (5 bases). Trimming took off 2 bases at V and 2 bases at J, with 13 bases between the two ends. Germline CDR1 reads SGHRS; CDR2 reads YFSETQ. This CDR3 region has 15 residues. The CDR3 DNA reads TGCGCCAGCAGCTTTAGGGGACCGGGTAACACTGAAGCTTTCTTT. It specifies CASSFRGPGNTEAFF.

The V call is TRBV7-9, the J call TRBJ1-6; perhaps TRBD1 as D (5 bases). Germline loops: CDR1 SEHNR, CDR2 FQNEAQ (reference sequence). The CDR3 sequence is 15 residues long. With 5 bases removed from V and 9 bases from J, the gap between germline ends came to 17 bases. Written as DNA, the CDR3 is TGTGCCAGCAGCCCAGACCCGACAGATTCTTCACCCCTCCACTTT. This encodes CASSPDPTDSSPLHF.

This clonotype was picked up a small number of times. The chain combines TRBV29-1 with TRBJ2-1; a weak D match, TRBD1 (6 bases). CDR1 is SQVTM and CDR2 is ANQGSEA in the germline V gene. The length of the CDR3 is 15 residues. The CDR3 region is CSIRPGASSYNEQFF. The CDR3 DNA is TGCAGTATTCGCCCAGGGGCAAGCTCCTACAATGAGCAGTTCTTC.

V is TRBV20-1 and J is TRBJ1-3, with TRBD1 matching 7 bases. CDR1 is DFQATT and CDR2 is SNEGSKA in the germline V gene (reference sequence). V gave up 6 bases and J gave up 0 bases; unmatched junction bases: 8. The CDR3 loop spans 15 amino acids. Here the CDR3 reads CSAEDRVFSGNTIYF. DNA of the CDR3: TGCAGTGCCGAAGACAGGGTCTTCTCTGGAAACACCATATATTTT.

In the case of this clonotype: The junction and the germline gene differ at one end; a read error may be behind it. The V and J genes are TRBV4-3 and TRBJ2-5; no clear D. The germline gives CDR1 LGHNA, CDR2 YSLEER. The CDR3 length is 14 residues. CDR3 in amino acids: CASSQDLDSEAQYF. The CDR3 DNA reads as TGCGCCAGCAGCCAAGATCTTGACTCAGAGGCCCAGTACTTC.

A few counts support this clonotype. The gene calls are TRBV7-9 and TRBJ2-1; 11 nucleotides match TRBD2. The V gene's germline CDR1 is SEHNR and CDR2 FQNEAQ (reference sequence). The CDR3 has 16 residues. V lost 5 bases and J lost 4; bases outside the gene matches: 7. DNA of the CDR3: TGTGCCAGCAGCCCATCTAGCGGGGGGTTATACAATGAGCAGTTCTTC. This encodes CASSPSSGGLYNEQFF.